Presented here are 19 T cell receptor beta chains from one specimen sequenced in a study of neurological immune-mediated disorders. Each CDR3 protein gets one entry after TCRdb re-called the 5' RACE reads with MiXCR. Counted here are 25,000 to 30,000 distinct CDR3 sequences, 12% occurring once; the ten biggest clones make up 7.8%. The sample was PBMCs. These receptors were collected from a man aged 55 to 70 in good health.

This rearrangement joins TRBV29-1 to TRBJ2-7; D gene uncertain. Germline CDR1 reads SQVTM; CDR2 reads ANQGSEA. The CDR3 is 13 amino acids. Deletions cut 2 bases from V and 3 bases from J, with 11 bases between. CDR3 sequence: CSVEWGADYEQYF. CDR3 coding DNA: TGCAGCGTTGAATGGGGTGCGGACTACGAGCAGTACTTC.

In its sample, this clonotype was seen a few times. The chain joins TRBV20-1 to TRBJ2-7; the D is unclear. CDR3 length equals 14 residues. Germline V gives CDR1 DFQATT, CDR2 SNEGSKA (reference sequence). Trimming took 0 bases from V and 2 from J, leaving 11 bases between them. The CDR3, as DNA: TGCAGTGCTAGAGAACTACATAAAACCTACGAGCAGTACTTC. This gives the protein CSARELHKTYEQYF.

This clonotype has ten or more counts. The CDR3 bases are TGCAGTGCTAGAGGTTCTTGGCGACACCAAGAGACCCAGTACTTC. It yields the protein CSARGSWRHQETQYF. This chain connects TRBV20-1 to TRBJ2-5; D unclear. CDR1 and CDR2 from the germline V gene are DFQATT and SNEGSKA (reference sequence). Deletions cut 1 base from V and 0 bases from J, with 12 bases between. The CDR3 has 15 amino acids.

This clonotype was counted many times. The CDR3 region is CSASPGVAGLGTQYF. As DNA, the CDR3 is TGCAGTGCTAGCCCCGGGGTAGCGGGGCTTGGGACCCAGTACTTC. This chain joins TRBV20-1 and TRBJ2-5, with TRBD2 matching 8 bases. The CDR3 has 15 amino acids. The V segment lost 3 bases and the J segment 7 bases; nucleotides outside the gene matches: 13. Germline CDR1 is DFQATT and CDR2 is SNEGSKA (reference sequence).

This clonotype was seen many times. The V gene is TRBV5-8, the J gene TRBJ2-5; D is perhaps TRBD1 (6 bases). The germline CDR1 and CDR2 sequences are SGHTS and YDEGEE. V was clipped by 0 bases and J by 5 bases, with 11 bases between them. This CDR3 is 14 amino acids long. The CDR3 nucleotides read TGTGCCAGCAGCTTGGACAGGGCACGGGAGACCCAGTACTTC. Protein: CASSLDRARETQYF.

This clonotype was found many times. The CDR3 loop is CASSSHSDTEAFF. As DNA, the CDR3 is TGTGCCAGCAGCTCCCACTCGGACACTGAAGCTTTCTTT. The rearrangement uses TRBV5-4 and TRBJ1-1; D ambiguous. This CDR3 contains 13 residues. V lost 3 bases to trimming and J lost 3 bases, with 9 bases between them. In germline, CDR1 is SGHNT, CDR2 YYREEE (reference sequence).

Within the sample, this clonotype is medium-sized. The chain has TRBV12-3 or TRBV12-4 and TRBJ2-5; D remains ambiguous. Trimming pared 6 bases from V and 1 base from J, leaving 9 bases between. The CDR3 loop spans 13 amino acids. This chain's CDR3 is CASSPTRQETQYF. The CDR3, as DNA: TGTGCCAGCAGCCCTACACGCCAAGAGACCCAGTACTTC.

This chain connects TRBV7-3 to TRBJ2-3; the match to TRBD2 covers 7 bases. This CDR3 comprises 15 residues. Germline V gene data show CDR1 as SGHTA and CDR2 as FQGTGA. After removal of 3 bases from V and 3 bases from J, the junction contained 6 bases not matched to a gene. In DNA form, the CDR3 reads TGTGCCAGCAGCTTCGACGGGAGGCGGACAGATACGCAGTATTTT. Its protein is CASSFDGRRTDTQYF. Looking up the rest from reference TRBV7-3 and TRBJ2-3 gives the full variable domain: GAGVSQTPSNKVTEKGKYVELRCDPISGHTALYWYRQSLGQGPEFLIYFQGTGAADDSGLPNDRFFAVRPEGSVSTLKIQRTERGDSAVYLCASSFDGRRTDTQYFGPGTRLTVL.

This clonotype was detected ten times or more. The chain combines TRBV5-1 with TRBJ1-2, with a tentative D call TRBD1 (5 bases). Trimming took off 4 bases at V and 1 base at J, with 8 bases between the two ends. CDR3 length: 13 residues. Germline CDR1 reads SGHRS; CDR2 reads YFSETQ. DNA for the CDR3: TGCGCCAGCAGCCCGGGGGTTAACTATGGCTACACCTTC. Its translation: CASSPGVNYGYTF. The full variable domain, its missing parts supplied by reference TRBV5-1 and TRBJ1-2, is KAGVTQTPRYLIKTRGQQVTLSCSPISGHRSVSWYQQTPGQGLQFLFEYFSETQRNKGNFPGRFSGRQFSNSRSEMNVSTLELGDSALYLCASSPGVNYGYTFGSGTRLTVV.

The table lists this clonotype with many counts. The rearrangement uses TRBV5-1 and TRBJ2-1, with no clear D. CDR1 is SGHRS and CDR2 is YFSETQ in the germline V gene. The CDR3 consists of 16 residues. The V gene lost 0 bases and the J gene lost 3 bases, with 13 bases spanning the gap. The CDR3 here is CASSLAYSNHYNEQFF. The CDR3 DNA reads as TGCGCCAGCAGCTTGGCATATTCTAACCACTACAATGAGCAGTTCTTC.

At least ten counts were recorded for this clonotype. The chain couples TRBV12-3 or TRBV12-4 to TRBJ1-5; no reliable D call. This CDR3 spans 14 amino acids. Trimming cost V 3 bases and J 2 bases, with 8 bases left between them. The CDR3 DNA follows: TGTGCCAGCAGTTTGTCACTTGGCAATCAGCCCCAGCATTTT. This gives the protein CASSLSLGNQPQHF.

The chain combines TRBV14 with TRBJ2-1, with TRBD2 matching 8 bases. V gave up 0 bases and J gave up 4 bases; unmatched junction bases: 11. Germline CDR1 SGHDN, CDR2 FVKESK. The CDR3 has 18 amino acids. DNA of the CDR3: TGTGCCAGCAGCCAAGATATTTTTTTCGCGGGGGGATACAATGAGCAGTTCTTC. Translating gives CASSQDIFFAGGYNEQFF.

This clonotype was found many times. This chain uses TRBV28 with TRBJ1-5; D call uncertain. The CDR3 runs 15 residues. V was pared by 5 bases and J by 10 bases, with 21 bases between. The germline V gene encodes CDR1 MDHEN and CDR2 SYDVKM. DNA of the CDR3: TGTGCCAGCAGTACCATTTCTGCCCCCAAATCACCCCAGCATTTT. Its translation is CASSTISAPKSPQHF.

The table lists this clonotype with many counts. The rearrangement joins TRBV20-1 to TRBJ1-1; maybe TRBD1 (5 bases). Germline values: CDR1 DFQATT, CDR2 SNEGSKA (reference sequence). V lost 0 bases, J lost 7 bases, and 15 bases lay in between. This CDR3 comprises 14 residues. Here the CDR3 reads CSARDGRGADEAFF. The CDR3 coding sequence is TGCAGTGCTAGAGATGGGAGAGGGGCGGATGAAGCTTTCTTT.

This clonotype was counted at least ten times. This chain connects TRBV12-3 or TRBV12-4 to TRBJ1-5; a weak D match, TRBD1 (5 bases). The CDR3 runs 14 residues. The V gene lost 7 bases and the J gene lost 3 bases, with 13 bases spanning the gap. The CDR3 DNA reads TGTGCCAGCAAGGGGCCTGAACCCAATCAGCCCCAGCATTTT. Translating gives CASKGPEPNQPQHF.

The table lists this clonotype with many counts. This rearrangement joins TRBV20-1 to TRBJ2-7; D might be TRBD1 (6 bases). Germline V gives CDR1 DFQATT, CDR2 SNEGSKA (reference sequence). The length of the CDR3 is 12 residues. V dropped 3 bases and J dropped 6 bases, with 12 bases sitting between them. The CDR3: CSASKTGGEQYF. The CDR3 nucleotides read TGCAGTGCTAGCAAGACAGGAGGCGAGCAGTACTTC.

This clonotype appeared many times. This chain links TRBV7-9 with TRBJ2-2; TRBD2 matches at 8 bases. This CDR3 comprises 16 residues. Germline trimming cut 5 bases from V and 7 bases from J; bases unmatched to any gene: 12. Germline V gene sequence: CDR1 SEHNR, CDR2 FQNEAQ (reference sequence). The CDR3 reads CASSTPGLVLNGELFF. Here the CDR3 DNA reads TGTGCCAGCAGCACCCCGGGACTAGTGTTAAACGGGGAGCTGTTTTTT.

This rearrangement joins TRBV28 to TRBJ2-1, with D possibly matching TRBD2 (6 bases). CDR1 and CDR2 (germline): MDHEN, SYDVKM. The V and J ends lost 11 bases and 8 bases respectively, with 22 bases between them. There are 14 residues in the CDR3. The CDR3 reads CASLTLTRTDEQFF. DNA of the CDR3: TGTGCCTCCCTCACCCTGACTAGAACCGATGAGCAGTTCTTC.

This clonotype occurred many times. V gene TRBV3-1 combines with J gene TRBJ2-1; D is ambiguous. Trimming pared 1 base from V and 4 bases from J, leaving 20 bases between. CDR3 length equals 18 residues. The V gene's germline CDR1 is LGHDT and CDR2 YNNKEL (reference sequence). The CDR3 coding sequence is TGTGCCAGCAGCCAAGTGGTAGGGTCCACGTGGGAATACAATGAGCAGTTCTTC. Protein: CASSQVVGSTWEYNEQFF.